These 2 T cell receptor beta chains share one sample of origin, sequenced in a study of technical replicates of blood from several donors. The data were produced by immunoSEQ multiplex PCR, yet TCRdb's version contains in-frame clones alone and is incomplete. The sample carries about 81,000 clones, more than 90% recorded once. Specimen: T cells isolated from PBMCs. These receptors came from a human donor in good health.

This rearrangement joins TRBV7-6 to TRBJ2-5, with 7 bases matching TRBD2. The CDR3 runs 16 residues. From germline, CDR1 is SGHVS and CDR2 FNYEAQ. With V trimmed by 6 bases and J by 2 bases, 12 bases remained unmatched. CDR3 residues: CASSTPSGPFQETQYF. CDR3 DNA: TGTGCCAGCAGTACCCCTAGCGGTCCATTTCAAGAGACCCAGTACTTC.

The genes are TRBV7-8 and TRBJ1-1; 7 nucleotides align to TRBD1. Per the germline V gene, CDR1 is SGHVS and CDR2 is FQNEAQ. This CDR3 comprises 14 residues. Unmatched junction bases numbered 6, after V lost 5 bases and J lost 3 bases. For the CDR3, the DNA is TGTGCCAGCAGCCTAAGACAGGGCGACACTGAAGCTTTCTTT. It specifies CASSLRQGDTEAFF. The full variable domain, with the rest looked up from reference TRBV7-8 and TRBJ1-1, is GAGVSQSPRYKVAKRGQDVALRCDPISGHVSLFWYQQALGQGPEFLTYFQNEAQLDKSGLPSDRFFAERPEGSVSTLKIQRTQQEDSAVYLCASSLRQGDTEAFFGQGTRLTVV.